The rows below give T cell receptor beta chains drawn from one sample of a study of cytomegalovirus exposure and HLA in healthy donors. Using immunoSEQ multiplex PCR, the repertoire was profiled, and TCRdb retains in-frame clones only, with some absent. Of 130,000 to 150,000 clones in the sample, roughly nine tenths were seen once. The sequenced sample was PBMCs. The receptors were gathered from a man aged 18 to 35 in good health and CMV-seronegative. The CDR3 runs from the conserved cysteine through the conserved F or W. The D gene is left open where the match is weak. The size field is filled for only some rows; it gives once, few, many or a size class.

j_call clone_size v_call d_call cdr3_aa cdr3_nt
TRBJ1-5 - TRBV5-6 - CASSSRPQGQPQHF TGTGCCAGCAGCTCCCGCCCACAGGGCCAGCCCCAGCATTTT
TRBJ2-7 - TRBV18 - CASSPPGHTPYEQYF TGTGCCAGCTCACCACCGGGGCACACTCCCTACGAGCAGTACTTC
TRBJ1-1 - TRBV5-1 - CASSLQASNTEAFF TGCGCCAGCAGCTTACAGGCCTCGAACACTGAAGCTTTCTTT
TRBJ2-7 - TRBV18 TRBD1 CASSPVGQGPAVLLYEQYF TGTGCCAGCTCACCTGTGGGACAGGGGCCTGCCGTCCTCCTCTACGAGCAGTACTTC
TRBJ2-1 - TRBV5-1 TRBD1 CASSLGQGNNEQFF TGCGCCAGCAGCTTGGGACAGGGGAACAATGAGCAGTTCTTC
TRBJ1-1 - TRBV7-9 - CASSSAGGVGAEAFF TGTGCCAGCAGCTCCGCTGGCGGAGTAGGCGCTGAAGCTTTCTTT
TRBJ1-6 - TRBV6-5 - CASRRQNSPLHF TGTGCCAGCAGAAGACAGAATTCACCCCTCCACTTT
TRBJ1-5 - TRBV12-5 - CASGFNPSGQGKEPQHF TGTGCTAGTGGTTTCAACCCTTCTGGGCAGGGCAAGGAGCCCCAGCATTTT
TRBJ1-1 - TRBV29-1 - CSVGNLRLTEAFF TGCAGCGTTGGCAACCTTAGACTCACTGAAGCTTTCTTT
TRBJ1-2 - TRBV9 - CASSIGSDRYGYTF TGTGCCAGCAGCATTGGGTCGGACAGATATGGCTACACCTTC
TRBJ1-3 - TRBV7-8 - CASSPELGRSGNTIYF TGTGCCAGCAGCCCAGAACTGGGGCGCTCTGGAAACACCATATATTTT
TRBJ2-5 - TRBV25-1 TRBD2 CASRVAGSLETQYF TGTGCCAGCAGAGTAGCGGGGAGTTTAGAGACCCAGTACTTC
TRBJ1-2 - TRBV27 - CASSLSDRFYGYTF TGTGCCAGCAGTTTATCGGACAGATTCTATGGCTACACCTTC
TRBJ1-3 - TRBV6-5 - CASSSPGTGNTIYF TGTGCCAGCAGTTCCCCGGGGACTGGAAACACCATATATTTT
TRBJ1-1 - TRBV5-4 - CASSEGVVAFF TGTGCCAGCAGCGAAGGGGTTGTGGCTTTCTTT
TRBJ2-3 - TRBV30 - CAWKALIRAYTDTQYF TGTGCCTGGAAGGCCCTCATCAGGGCCTACACAGATACGCAGTATTTT
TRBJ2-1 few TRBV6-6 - CASTWESSYNEQFF TGTGCCAGCACCTGGGAGAGCTCCTACAATGAGCAGTTCTTC
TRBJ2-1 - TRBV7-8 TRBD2 CASSLNRLAGSYNEQFF TGTGCCAGCAGCTTAAATAGACTAGCGGGAAGCTACAATGAGCAGTTCTTC
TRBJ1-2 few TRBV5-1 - CASGAQGSGGYTF TGCGCCAGCGGCGCACAGGGTTCAGGGGGCTACACCTTC
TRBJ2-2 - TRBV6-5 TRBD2 CASSLTSGALGELFF TGTGCCAGCAGTCTTACTAGCGGAGCACTGGGGGAGCTGTTTTTT
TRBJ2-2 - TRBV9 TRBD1 CASSVRTGFLFF TGTGCCAGCAGCGTACGGACAGGGTTTCTGTTTTTT
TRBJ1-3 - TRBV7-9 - CASSISRTVANTIYF TGTGCCAGCTCCATTAGTAGGACAGTAGCAAACACCATATATTTT
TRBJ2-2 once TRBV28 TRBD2 CASSTSGDRWGELFF TGTGCCAGCTCTACTAGCGGGGACAGGTGGGGGGAGCTGTTTTTT
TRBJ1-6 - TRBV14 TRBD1 CATTGTVHSPLHF TGTGCCACTACAGGGACAGTCCATTCACCCCTCCACTTT